The 9 T cell receptor beta chains below come from one sample, sequenced in a study of Ad26.COV2.S vaccination and SARS-CoV-2 variants. Method: immunoSEQ multiplex PCR; TCRdb's copy keeps in-frame clones and lacks some. Of roughly 140,000 clones listed, just over 85% are singletons. Material: peripheral blood, obtained after recovery from COVID-19. The origin of the receptors is a human donor who had recovered from COVID-19.

The rearrangement uses TRBV14 and TRBJ1-4; D is unresolved. Germline CDR1 and CDR2: SGHDN and FVKESK. The CDR3 totals 16 residues. V was shortened by 0 bases and J by 8 bases, with 16 bases between the two germline ends. CDR3 residues: CASSQDSPGSGEKLFF. DNA for the CDR3: TGTGCCAGCAGCCAAGATTCCCCGGGGTCCGGGGAAAAACTGTTTTTT.

The chain links TRBV19 to TRBJ2-1; 11 nucleotides agree with TRBD2. The ends lost 3 bases at V and 4 bases at J; junction bases unmatched: 5. This CDR3 spans 16 amino acids. Germline CDR1 reads LNHDA; CDR2 reads SQIVND (reference sequence). CDR3 sequence reads: CASSIGSGGVYNEQFF. The CDR3 DNA sequence: TGTGCCAGTAGTATTGGTAGCGGGGGGGTTTACAATGAGCAGTTCTTC.

V usage is TRBV6-5 and J usage is TRBJ1-1, with D unclear. The germline V gene has CDR1 MNHEY and CDR2 SVGAGI. Trimming cost V 0 bases and J 4 bases, with 9 bases left between them. There are 14 residues in the CDR3. The CDR3 DNA reads as TGTGCCAGCAGTTACTCGGCGGAAGGCACTGAAGCTTTCTTT. This translates into CASSYSAEGTEAFF.

Only a few counts were recorded for this clone. J is TRBJ1-1 and V is TRBV5-4; D is unclear. Trimming took 4 bases from V and 4 from J, leaving 8 bases between them. Germline lookup yields CDR1 SGHNT and CDR2 YYREEE (reference sequence). This CDR3 comprises 12 residues. The DNA for the CDR3 is TGTGCCAGCAGCGACCCCTTCACTGAAGCTTTCTTT. Translated: CASSDPFTEAFF. The entire variable domain, with the rest obtained from reference TRBV5-4 and TRBJ1-1, is as follows: ETGVTQSPTHLIKTRGQQVTLRCSSQSGHNTVSWYQQALGQGPQFIFQYYREEENGRGNFPPRFSGLQFPNYSSELNVNALELDDSALYLCASSDPFTEAFFGQGTRLTVV.

Concerning this clone itself: Other DNA variants within this sample encode the same CDR3. The chain couples TRBV3-1 (or the pseudogene TRBV3-2) to TRBJ1-6, with 7 bases that match TRBD1. CDR3 size: 14 residues. CDR1 is LGHDT, CDR2 YNNKEL, per germline (reference sequence). V gave up 8 bases and J gave up 3 bases; unmatched junction bases: 4. As DNA, the CDR3 is TGTGCCAGCTCACAGGGGAACTATAATTCACCCCTCCACTTT. Encoded protein: CASSQGNYNSPLHF.

Here the CDR3 DNA reads TGTGCCAGCTCACCAGGCGTGGAGAGTCAGCCCCAGCATTTT. Residues: CASSPGVESQPQHF. The chain carries TRBV18 and TRBJ1-5; D not certain. V gave up 2 bases and J gave up 6 bases, with 11 bases separating them. Germline loops: CDR1 KGHSH, CDR2 LQKENI. The CDR3 totals 14 residues.

This chain links TRBV27 with TRBJ2-7; a weak D match, TRBD2 (6 bases). V lost 5 bases to trimming and J lost 7 bases, with 18 bases between them. Germline V gene sequence: CDR1 MNHEY, CDR2 SMNVEV (reference sequence). The CDR3 is 14 residues long. In DNA, the CDR3 is TGTGCCAGCAGTCAAAGTGGTGGGGCGGGGGAGCAGTACTTC. This gives the protein CASSQSGGAGEQYF.

The table lists this clone with a few counts. This chain uses TRBV11-2 with TRBJ2-5, with TRBD1 matching 7 bases. Germline assignment: CDR1 SGHAT and CDR2 FQNNGV. This CDR3 is 14 amino acids long. Trimming cost V 5 bases and J 3 bases; bases outside gene matches: 6. CDR3 DNA: TGTGCCAGCAGCACCGGACAGGTAGAAGAGACCCAGTACTTC. As protein: CASSTGQVEETQYF.

The chain is built from TRBV4-1 and TRBJ1-1; D not certain. Between the trimmed V and J ends, which lost 2 bases and 2 bases, there was a span of 12 bases. This CDR3 contains 15 residues. Per the germline V gene, CDR1 is MGHRA and CDR2 is YSYEKL. The chain's CDR3 is CASSQKVGSNTEAFF. DNA for the CDR3: TGCGCCAGCAGCCAAAAGGTGGGGAGCAACACTGAAGCTTTCTTT.